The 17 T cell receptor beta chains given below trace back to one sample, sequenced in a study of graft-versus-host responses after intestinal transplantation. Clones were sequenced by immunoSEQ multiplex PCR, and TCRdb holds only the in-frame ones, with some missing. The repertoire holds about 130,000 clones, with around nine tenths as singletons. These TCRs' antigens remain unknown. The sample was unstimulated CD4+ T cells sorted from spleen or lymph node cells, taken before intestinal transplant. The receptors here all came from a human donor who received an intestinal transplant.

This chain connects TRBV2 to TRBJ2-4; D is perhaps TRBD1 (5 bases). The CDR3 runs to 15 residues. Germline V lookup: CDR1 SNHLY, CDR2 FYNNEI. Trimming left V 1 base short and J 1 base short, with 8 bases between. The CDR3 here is CASSEDQGAKNIQYF. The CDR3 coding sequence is TGTGCCAGCAGTGAAGACCAGGGTGCCAAAAACATTCAGTACTTC.

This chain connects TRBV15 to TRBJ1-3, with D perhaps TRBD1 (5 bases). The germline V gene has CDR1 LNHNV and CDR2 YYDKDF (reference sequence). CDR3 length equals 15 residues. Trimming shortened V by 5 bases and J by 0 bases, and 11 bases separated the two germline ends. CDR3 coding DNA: TGTGCCACCAGCCTCGACGGGGGCTCTGGAAACACCATATATTTT. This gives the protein CATSLDGGSGNTIYF. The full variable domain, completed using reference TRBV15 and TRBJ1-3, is DAMVIQNPRYQVTQFGKPVTLSCSQTLNHNVMYWYQQKSSQAPKLLFHYYDKDFNNEADTPDNFQSRRPNTSFCFLDIRSPGLGDTAMYLCATSLDGGSGNTIYFGEGSWLTVV.

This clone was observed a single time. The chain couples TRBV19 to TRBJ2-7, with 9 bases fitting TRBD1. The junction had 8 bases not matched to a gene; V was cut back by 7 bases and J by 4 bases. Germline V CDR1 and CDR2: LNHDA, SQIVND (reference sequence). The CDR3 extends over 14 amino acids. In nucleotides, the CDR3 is TGTGCCAGTAAGAGGAGGGACAGGGATTACGAGCAGTACTTC. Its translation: CASKRRDRDYEQYF. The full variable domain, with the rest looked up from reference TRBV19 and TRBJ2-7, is DGGITQSPKYLFRKEGQNVTLSCEQNLNHDAMYWYRQDPGQGLRLIYYSQIVNDFQKGDIAEGYSVSREKKESFPLTVTSAQKNPTAFYLCASKRRDRDYEQYFGPGTRLTVT.

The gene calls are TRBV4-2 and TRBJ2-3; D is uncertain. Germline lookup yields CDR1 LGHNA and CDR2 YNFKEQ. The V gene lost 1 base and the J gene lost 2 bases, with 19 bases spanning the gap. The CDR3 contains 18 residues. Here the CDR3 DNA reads TGTGCCAGCAGCCAAGTAGGAACTGCGACCCATATCACAGATACGCAGTATTTT. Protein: CASSQVGTATHITDTQYF.

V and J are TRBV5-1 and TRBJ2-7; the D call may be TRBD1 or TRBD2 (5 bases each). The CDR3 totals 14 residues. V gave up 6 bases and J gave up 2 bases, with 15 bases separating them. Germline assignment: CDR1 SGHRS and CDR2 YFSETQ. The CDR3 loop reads CASTNRLGAYEQYF. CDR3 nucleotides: TGCGCCAGCACCAATCGGCTGGGGGCCTACGAGCAGTACTTC.

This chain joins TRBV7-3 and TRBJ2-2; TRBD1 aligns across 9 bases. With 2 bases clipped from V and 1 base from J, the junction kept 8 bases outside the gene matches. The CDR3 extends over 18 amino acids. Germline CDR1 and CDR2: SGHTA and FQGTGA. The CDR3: CASSLAGTGSMNTGELFF. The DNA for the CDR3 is TGTGCCAGCAGCTTAGCCGGGACAGGGTCAATGAACACCGGGGAGCTGTTTTTT.

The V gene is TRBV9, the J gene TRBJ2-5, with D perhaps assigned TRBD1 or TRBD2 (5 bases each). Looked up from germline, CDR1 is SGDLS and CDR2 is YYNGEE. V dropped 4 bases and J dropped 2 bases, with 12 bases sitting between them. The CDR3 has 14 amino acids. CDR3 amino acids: CASSIGTAQETQYF. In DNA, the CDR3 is TGTGCCAGCAGCATCGGGACGGCGCAAGAGACCCAGTACTTC.

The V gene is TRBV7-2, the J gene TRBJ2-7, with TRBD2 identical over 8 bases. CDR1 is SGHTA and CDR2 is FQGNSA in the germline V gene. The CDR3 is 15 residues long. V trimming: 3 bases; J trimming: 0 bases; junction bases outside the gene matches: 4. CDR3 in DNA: TGTGCCAGCAGCTTCTTCGGGAGGGCCTCCTACGAGCAGTACTTC. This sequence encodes CASSFFGRASYEQYF. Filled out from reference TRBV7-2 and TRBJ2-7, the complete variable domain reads GAGVSQSPSNKVTEKGKDVELRCDPISGHTALYWYRQSLGQGLEFLIYFQGNSAPDKSGLPSDRFSAERTGGSVSTLTIQRTQQEDSAVYLCASSFFGRASYEQYFGPGTRLTVT.

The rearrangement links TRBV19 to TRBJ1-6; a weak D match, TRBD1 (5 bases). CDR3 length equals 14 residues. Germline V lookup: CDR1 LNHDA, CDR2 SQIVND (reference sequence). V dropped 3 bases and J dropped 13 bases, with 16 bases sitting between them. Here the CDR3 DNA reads TGTGCCAGTAGTATTGGACCGCGGGACGCGCCCCTCCACTTT. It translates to CASSIGPRDAPLHF.

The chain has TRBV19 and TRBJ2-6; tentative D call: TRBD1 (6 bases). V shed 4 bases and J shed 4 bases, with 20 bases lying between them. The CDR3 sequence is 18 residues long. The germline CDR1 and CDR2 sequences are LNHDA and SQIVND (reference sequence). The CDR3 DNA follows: TGTGCCAGTAGTAGACCCTTACAGGGCCCTCGGGGGGCCAACGTCCTGACTTTC. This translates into CASSRPLQGPRGANVLTF.

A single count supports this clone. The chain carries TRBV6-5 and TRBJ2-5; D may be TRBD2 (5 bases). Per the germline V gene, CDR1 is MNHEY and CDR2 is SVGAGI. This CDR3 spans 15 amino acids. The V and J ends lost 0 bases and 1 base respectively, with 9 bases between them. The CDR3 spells CASSYSELVQETQYF. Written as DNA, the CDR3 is TGTGCCAGCAGTTACTCTGAACTAGTCCAAGAGACCCAGTACTTC.

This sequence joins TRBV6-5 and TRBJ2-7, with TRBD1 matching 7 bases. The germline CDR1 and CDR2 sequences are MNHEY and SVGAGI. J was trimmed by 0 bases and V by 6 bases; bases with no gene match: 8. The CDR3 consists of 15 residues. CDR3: CASRHAGTVSYEQYF. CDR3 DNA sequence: TGTGCCAGCAGACACGCCGGGACAGTCTCCTACGAGCAGTACTTC.

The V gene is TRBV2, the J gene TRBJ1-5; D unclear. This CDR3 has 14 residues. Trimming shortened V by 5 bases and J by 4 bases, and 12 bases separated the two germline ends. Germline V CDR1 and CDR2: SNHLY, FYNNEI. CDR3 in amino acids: CASSITEGNQPQHF. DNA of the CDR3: TGTGCCAGCAGTATAACAGAGGGAAATCAGCCCCAGCATTTT.

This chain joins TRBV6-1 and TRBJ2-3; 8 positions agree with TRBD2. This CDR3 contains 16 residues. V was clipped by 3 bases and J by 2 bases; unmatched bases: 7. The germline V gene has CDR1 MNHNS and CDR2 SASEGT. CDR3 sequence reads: CASSDLSGDLTDTQYF. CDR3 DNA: TGTGCCAGCAGTGATCTTAGCGGGGACCTCACAGATACGCAGTATTTT.

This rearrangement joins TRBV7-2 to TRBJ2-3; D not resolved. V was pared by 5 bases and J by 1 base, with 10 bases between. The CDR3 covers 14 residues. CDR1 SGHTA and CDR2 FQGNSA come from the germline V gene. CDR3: CASSPQFGTDTQYF. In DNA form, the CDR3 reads TGTGCCAGCAGCCCTCAATTTGGCACAGATACGCAGTATTTT.

In DNA form, the CDR3 reads TGTGCCAGCAGTGAAATCAACGGACCCTATGGCTACACCTTC. This codes for CASSEINGPYGYTF. The genes are TRBV6-1 and TRBJ1-2; D uncertain. The germline V gene has CDR1 MNHNS and CDR2 SASEGT. This CDR3 region has 14 residues. The V end was cut by 2 bases, the J end by 4 bases, with 11 bases between.

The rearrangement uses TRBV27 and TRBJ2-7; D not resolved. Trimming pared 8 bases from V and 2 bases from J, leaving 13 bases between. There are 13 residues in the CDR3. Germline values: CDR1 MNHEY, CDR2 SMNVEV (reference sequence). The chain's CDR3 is CASSRAVTYEQYF. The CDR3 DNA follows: TGTGCCAGCTCTCGGGCAGTTACCTACGAGCAGTACTTC.